This entry concerns a single TCR beta chain. The antigen is not known. These data belong to a study of cytomegalovirus exposure and HLA in healthy donors. The wider study: Early on, a data release was issued that held roughly 84 million unique TCRs from HLA-typed donors. Study-wide results and caveats: Cytomegalovirus status was reportedly diagnosed by the classifier with high sensitivity and specificity. Listed as cytomegalovirus-associated were 150 to 200 TCR beta chains.

13 Jbeta primers and 60 Vbeta primers were used for the PCR. The data were produced by immunoSEQ multiplex PCR, yet TCRdb's version contains in-frame clones alone and is incomplete. The clone table shows tens of thousands of clones, with the ten largest holding 3.5% to 5.5%. The sample taken for sequencing was PBMCs. This receptor was obtained from a woman in her thirties or forties in good health and CMV-seropositive.

The CDR3 here is CASRILAGGADTQYF. The CDR3 coding sequence is TGTGCCAGCAGGATCCTAGCGGGAGGGGCTGATACGCAGTATTTT. The genes are TRBV6-5 and TRBJ2-3; TRBD2 agrees at 12 bases. Germline V gene data show CDR1 as MNHEY and CDR2 as SVGAGI. CDR3 length: 15 amino acids. The V segment lost 6 bases and the J segment 6 bases; nucleotides outside the gene matches: 7.